Below, 32 T cell receptor beta chains from the same sample are listed, as sequenced in a study of CD8+ T cells in alopecia areata. Treatment here: oral pan-JAK inhibitor, 5-10 mg twice daily. After isolation, RNA underwent reverse transcription to generate cDNA as the sequencing template. Data came from immunoSEQ multiplex PCR; TCRdb stores just in-frame clones and leaves some out. The profile shows about 100,000 clones, roughly 60% of them singletons. Sequenced material: CD8+ T cells sorted from blood, taken at roughly week 55, from a patient treated with tofacitinib. These TCRs come from a human donor with alopecia areata.

The V call is TRBV30, the J call TRBJ2-1; TRBD1 matches 8 bases. V gave up 7 bases and J gave up 5 bases; unmatched junction bases: 7. This CDR3 comprises 13 residues. Germline-derived CDR1 and CDR2 are GTSNPN and SVGIG (reference sequence). The CDR3 DNA is TGTGCCTCGACAGGGGATTCTAACAATGAGCAGTTCTTC. It translates to CASTGDSNNEQFF.

This clone was seen once. V and J are TRBV5-6 and TRBJ2-7; 8 bases align to TRBD1. CDR1 is SGHDT, CDR2 YYEEEE, per germline. There are 14 residues in the CDR3. With 2 bases clipped from V and 5 bases from J, the junction kept 6 bases outside the gene matches. This chain's CDR3 is CASSFPTGDDEQYF. CDR3 nucleotides: TGTGCCAGCAGCTTCCCGACAGGGGACGACGAGCAGTACTTC. Full variable domain (remainder filled in from reference TRBV5-6 and TRBJ2-7): DAGVTQSPTHLIKTRGQQVTLRCSPKSGHDTVSWYQQALGQGPQFIFQYYEEEERQRGNFPDRFSGHQFPNYSSELNVNALLLGDSALYLCASSFPTGDDEQYFGPGTRLTVT.

This chain connects TRBV7-6 to TRBJ1-6; D is unresolved. The CDR3 runs to 17 residues. V was clipped by 0 bases and J by 0 bases, with 9 bases between them. Germline assignment: CDR1 SGHVS and CDR2 FNYEAQ. The CDR3 loop reads CASSLASPSSYNSPLHF. In DNA form, the CDR3 reads TGTGCCAGCAGCTTAGCGTCTCCGAGCTCCTATAATTCACCCCTCCACTTT.

The chain uses TRBV6-5 and TRBJ2-7; D is unresolved. The CDR3 covers 12 residues. V lost 2 bases and J lost 3, with 5 bases in between. The germline gives CDR1 MNHEY, CDR2 SVGAGI. CDR3 DNA sequence: TGTGCCAGCAGTTACAACAGCTACGAGCAGTACTTC. This encodes CASSYNSYEQYF.

The chain carries TRBV6-5 and TRBJ1-2, with D possibly being TRBD1 (6 bases). Per germline, CDR1 MNHEY and CDR2 SVGAGI. This CDR3 is 15 amino acids long. Trimming shortened V by 2 bases and J by 6 bases, and 16 bases separated the two germline ends. In nucleotides, the CDR3 is TGTGCCAGCAGTTACGCTAGGGGGGCCTCGAATGGCTACACCTTC. It is translated as CASSYARGASNGYTF.

In DNA, the CDR3 is TGTGCCACCAGCAGAAACCCCGGGGGGTCAGATACGCAGTATTTT. Translating gives CATSRNPGGSDTQYF. This chain uses TRBV15 with TRBJ2-3; 7 nucleotides agree with TRBD2. There are 15 residues in the CDR3. V was clipped by 2 bases and J by 4 bases; unmatched bases: 6. The germline V gene has CDR1 LNHNV and CDR2 YYDKDF (reference sequence).

This clone showed up just a few times. V is TRBV29-1 and J is TRBJ2-6; D remains ambiguous. CDR1 SQVTM and CDR2 ANQGSEA come from the germline V gene. The CDR3 contains 13 residues. Trimming removed 5 bases at V and 0 bases at J, with 5 bases between. The CDR3 sequence: CSVISSGANVLTF. The CDR3 DNA reads TGCAGCGTTATAAGCTCTGGGGCCAACGTCCTGACTTTC.

The table lists this clone with a few counts. This chain's CDR3 is CASRRTSGYQETQYF. CDR3 nucleotides: TGTGCCAGCAGGCGGACTAGCGGGTACCAAGAGACCCAGTACTTC. The chain links TRBV6-5 to TRBJ2-5; 11 nucleotides agree with TRBD2. J lost 0 bases, V lost 6 bases, and 3 bases had no gene match. Germline assignment: CDR1 MNHEY and CDR2 SVGAGI. CDR3 size: 15 residues.

Only a few counts were recorded for this clone. V gene TRBV19 combines with J gene TRBJ2-7; D is ambiguous. The CDR3 is 14 amino acids. The germline CDR1 and CDR2 sequences are LNHDA and SQIVND (reference sequence). Trimming removed 6 bases at V and 0 bases at J, with 12 bases between. CDR3 DNA: TGTGCCAGTAGGGCTTTTGACAACTCCTACGAGCAGTACTTC. Protein: CASRAFDNSYEQYF.

V and J are TRBV5-6 and TRBJ1-3, with 7 bases fitting TRBD1. The junction had 4 bases not matched to a gene; V was cut back by 4 bases and J by 0 bases. The CDR3 covers 15 residues. CDR1 is SGHDT and CDR2 is YYEEEE in the germline V gene. The CDR3 spells CASSAGTVSGNTIYF. CDR3 coding DNA: TGTGCCAGCAGCGCCGGGACAGTCTCTGGAAACACCATATATTTT.

The V call is TRBV7-9, the J call TRBJ2-7; perhaps TRBD2 as D (6 bases). V was cut by 5 bases and J by 7 bases, with 21 bases left in between. The germline CDR1 and CDR2 sequences are SEHNR and FQNEAQ (reference sequence). The CDR3 sequence is 15 residues long. CDR3 nucleotides: TGTGCCAGCAGCCCCCCGAGTGGGGACTCGGGGGAGCAGTACTTC. This translates into CASSPPSGDSGEQYF.

In this sample, this clone turned up a few times. This sequence joins TRBV27 and TRBJ1-4, with 12 bases identical to TRBD1. The CDR3 has 16 residues. The V gene end was trimmed by 7 bases and the J gene end by 5 bases; junction bases not matched to a gene: 8. Germline V gene sequence: CDR1 MNHEY, CDR2 SMNVEV (reference sequence). CDR3 sequence: CASNPGQGARNEKLFF. For the CDR3, the DNA is TGTGCCAGCAACCCGGGACAGGGGGCACGGAATGAAAAACTGTTTTTT. The whole variable domain, filled in from reference TRBV27 and TRBJ1-4, reads EAQVTQNPRYLITVTGKKLTVTCSQNMNHEYMSWYRQDPGLGLRQIYYSMNVEVTDKGDVPEGYKVSRKEKRNFPLILESPSPNQTSLYFCASNPGQGARNEKLFFGSGTQLSVL.

V is TRBV4-1 and J is TRBJ2-1, with D unresolved. The germline CDR1 and CDR2 sequences are MGHRA and YSYEKL. The CDR3 is made up of 13 amino acids. Trimming cost V 5 bases and J 0 bases, with 5 bases left between them. This CDR3 is CASSKSSYNEQFF. CDR3 DNA sequence: TGCGCCAGCAGCAAGAGCTCCTACAATGAGCAGTTCTTC.

This clone was observed a few times. This chain links TRBV27 with TRBJ2-7; D unresolved. In germline, CDR1 is MNHEY, CDR2 SMNVEV (reference sequence). The CDR3 length is 14 residues. The V and J ends lost 5 bases and 7 bases respectively, with 18 bases between them. The CDR3 nucleotides are TGTGCCAGCAGTCTTACCTGGTCGAATGGGGAGCAGTACTTC. Amino acids: CASSLTWSNGEQYF.

This clone is a singleton in its sample. The chain carries TRBV6-5 and TRBJ2-3; a possible D gene is TRBD2 (6 bases). The CDR3 totals 12 residues. Trimming cost V 4 bases and J 6 bases, with 8 bases left between them. The germline CDR1 and CDR2 sequences are MNHEY and SVGAGI. The CDR3 is CASSLSGDTQYF. The DNA of the CDR3 is TGTGCCAGCAGTTTAAGCGGGGATACGCAGTATTTT.

The chain links TRBV19 to TRBJ2-4; maybe TRBD2 (6 bases). CDR3 length equals 15 residues. V lost 9 bases and J lost 7, with 22 bases in between. CDR1 LNHDA and CDR2 SQIVND come from the germline V gene (reference sequence). As DNA, the CDR3 is TGTGCCAGCAGCGCGCGCGGGATCGCTTGGAACATTCAGTACTTC. This encodes CASSARGIAWNIQYF. The full variable domain, rest sourced from reference TRBV19 and TRBJ2-4, is DGGITQSPKYLFRKEGQNVTLSCEQNLNHDAMYWYRQDPGQGLRLIYYSQIVNDFQKGDIAEGYSVSREKKESFPLTVTSAQKNPTAFYLCASSARGIAWNIQYFGAGTRLSVL.

For the CDR3, the DNA is TGTGCCAGCAGCTTAGAGCCCGAGGGAGTTTACGAGCAGTACTTC. The encoded protein is CASSLEPEGVYEQYF. The chain employs TRBV7-9 and TRBJ2-7; a weak D match, TRBD2 (5 bases). Between the trimmed V and J ends, which lost 1 base and 4 bases, there was a span of 14 bases. The CDR3 has 15 residues. Germline loops: CDR1 SEHNR, CDR2 FQNEAQ (reference sequence). The variable domain in full, completed from reference TRBV7-9 and TRBJ2-7, reads DTGVSQNPRHKITKRGQNVTFRCDPISEHNRLYWYRQTLGQGPEFLTYFQNEAQLEKSRLLSDRFSAERPKGSFSTLEIQRTEQGDSAMYLCASSLEPEGVYEQYFGPGTRLTVT.

This clone was detected a few times. The rearrangement joins TRBV7-9 to TRBJ1-5; unclear D gene. V shed 8 bases and J shed 5 bases, with 7 bases lying between them. The CDR3 length is 11 residues. Looked up from germline, CDR1 is SEHNR and CDR2 is FQNEAQ (reference sequence). CDR3 amino acids: CASGSDQPQHF. The CDR3 nucleotides read TGTGCCAGCGGTTCCGATCAGCCCCAGCATTTT.

This chain uses TRBV7-8 with TRBJ1-2; D possibly corresponds to TRBD1 (5 bases). This CDR3 region has 16 residues. Between the trimmed V and J ends, which lost 4 bases and 5 bases, there was a span of 20 bases. Germline V gives CDR1 SGHVS, CDR2 FQNEAQ. The CDR3 bases are TGTGCCAGCAGCTACTCCGGGAATAGAGGGGCATATGGCTACACCTTC. It encodes CASSYSGNRGAYGYTF.

This clone turned up a few times. The gene calls are TRBV19 and TRBJ2-1; 12 bases map to TRBD2. From germline, CDR1 is LNHDA and CDR2 SQIVND (reference sequence). The CDR3 contains 15 residues. V shed 7 bases and J 2 bases; nucleotides not matched to a gene: 3. CDR3 in DNA: TGTGCCAGTAACCTAGCGGGGGGGCCCTACAATGAGCAGTTCTTC. It translates to CASNLAGGPYNEQFF.

The chain links TRBV14 to TRBJ2-1; D possibly matches TRBD1 or TRBD2 (5 bases each). The CDR3 consists of 12 residues. Germline V gene data show CDR1 as SGHDN and CDR2 as FVKESK. Trimming pared 1 base from V and 8 bases from J, leaving 6 bases between. CDR3 residues: CASSQVGHEQFF. CDR3 nucleotide sequence: TGTGCCAGCAGCCAAGTGGGACATGAGCAGTTCTTC.

This clone was seen more than once but under ten times. The V gene is TRBV7-9, the J gene TRBJ1-1; possibly TRBD1 for D (5 bases). This CDR3 spans 16 amino acids. Germline CDR1 and CDR2: SEHNR and FQNEAQ (reference sequence). Trimming left V 2 bases short and J 1 base short, with 14 bases between. The CDR3 DNA reads as TGTGCCAGCAGCTTAACACCGGGGGAGTGGAACACTGAAGCTTTCTTT. Translating it yields CASSLTPGEWNTEAFF.

The chain carries TRBV5-6 and TRBJ2-2, with D perhaps TRBD1 (5 bases). V dropped 4 bases and J dropped 0 bases, with 7 bases sitting between them. The CDR3 loop spans 14 amino acids. CDR1 SGHDT and CDR2 YYEEEE come from the germline V gene. The CDR3 DNA is TGTGCCAGCAGCGGGGCTCCGAACACCGGGGAGCTGTTTTTT. This codes for CASSGAPNTGELFF.

Only a few counts were recorded for this clone. The V and J genes are TRBV7-2 and TRBJ2-1, with TRBD2 matching over 12 bases. V shed 5 bases and J 4 bases; nucleotides not matched to a gene: 3. The CDR3 has 15 residues. CDR1 is SGHTA, CDR2 FQGNSA, per germline. For the CDR3, the DNA is TGTGCCAGCAGCATCCTAGCGGGGGGGTACAATGAGCAGTTCTTC. Its protein product is CASSILAGGYNEQFF. Full variable domain (remainder filled in from reference TRBV7-2 and TRBJ2-1): GAGVSQSPSNKVTEKGKDVELRCDPISGHTALYWYRQSLGQGLEFLIYFQGNSAPDKSGLPSDRFSAERTGGSVSTLTIQRTQQEDSAVYLCASSILAGGYNEQFFGPGTRLTVL.

V and J are TRBV27 and TRBJ1-2; no firm D call. Germline V lookup: CDR1 MNHEY, CDR2 SMNVEV (reference sequence). The length of the CDR3 is 13 residues. V shed 3 bases and J shed 3 bases, with 8 bases lying between them. CDR3 sequence reads: CASSLNSYYGYTF. For the CDR3, the DNA is TGTGCCAGCAGTTTGAACAGTTACTATGGCTACACCTTC.

The CDR3 DNA follows: TGCGCCAGCAGTGAGTCTAGCAGCAATCAGCCCCAGCATTTT. Encoded protein: CASSESSSNQPQHF. The rearrangement links TRBV10-1 to TRBJ1-5; no definite D call. The V gene lost 0 bases and the J gene lost 1 base, with 4 bases spanning the gap. The germline gives CDR1 WNHNN, CDR2 SYGVQD (reference sequence). This CDR3 comprises 14 residues.

The chain carries TRBV5-6 and TRBJ1-1, with TRBD1 as a possible D gene (5 bases). Germline V lookup: CDR1 SGHDT, CDR2 YYEEEE. The CDR3 has 13 amino acids. V was pared by 0 bases and J by 8 bases, with 11 bases between. The CDR3 sequence is CASSLGGTKEAFF. The DNA of the CDR3 is TGTGCCAGCAGCTTGGGAGGGACGAAAGAAGCTTTCTTT. The full variable domain, in which reference TRBV5-6 and TRBJ1-1 provide the parts outside the CDR3, is DAGVTQSPTHLIKTRGQQVTLRCSPKSGHDTVSWYQQALGQGPQFIFQYYEEEERQRGNFPDRFSGHQFPNYSSELNVNALLLGDSALYLCASSLGGTKEAFFGQGTRLTVV.

A few counts support this clone. CDR3 amino acids: CASRIRGNTGELFF. Here the CDR3 DNA reads TGTGCCAGCCGAATCAGGGGAAATACCGGGGAGCTGTTTTTT. This chain links TRBV7-9 with TRBJ2-2; TRBD1 might be the D (6 bases). V lost 8 bases to trimming and J lost 5 bases, with 15 bases between them. This CDR3 has 14 amino acids. Per the germline V gene, CDR1 is SEHNR and CDR2 is FQNEAQ (reference sequence).

V usage is TRBV4-1 and J usage is TRBJ2-1, with a weak D call TRBD1 (5 bases). Trimming stripped 4 bases from V and 9 bases from J, with 19 bases between. From germline, CDR1 is MGHRA and CDR2 YSYEKL. The CDR3 runs 15 residues. In DNA, the CDR3 is TGCGCCAGCAGCCTTTACTTGGACACAGCTCGTGAGCAGTTCTTC. This encodes CASSLYLDTAREQFF.

J is TRBJ1-5 and V is TRBV9; TRBD1 might be the D (6 bases). This CDR3 is 14 amino acids long. V lost 4 bases, J lost 2 bases, and 10 bases lay in between. Germline lookup yields CDR1 SGDLS and CDR2 YYNGEE. The CDR3 DNA reads TGTGCCAGCAGCATGGACAGTCGCAATCAGCCCCAGCATTTT. It translates to CASSMDSRNQPQHF.

The DNA of the CDR3 is TGTGCCAGCAGCTTAGGCAGGGGCTCGCAGTATTTT. Protein sequence: CASSLGRGSQYF. The chain couples TRBV13 to TRBJ2-3; D might be TRBD1 (6 bases). Germline V gives CDR1 PRHDT, CDR2 FYEKMQ (reference sequence). This CDR3 comprises 12 residues. V was shortened by 0 bases and J by 10 bases, with 8 bases between the two germline ends. Complete variable domain (other parts from reference TRBV13 and TRBJ2-3): AAGVIQSPRHLIKEKRETATLKCYPIPRHDTVYWYQQGPGQDPQFLISFYEKMQSDKGSIPDRFSAQQFSDYHSELNMSSLELGDSALYFCASSLGRGSQYFGPGTRLTVL.

This clone was counted a single time. This sequence joins TRBV5-6 and TRBJ1-2, with 7 bases matching TRBD1. The V segment lost 4 bases and the J segment 3 bases; nucleotides outside the gene matches: 6. The length of the CDR3 is 14 residues. Per germline, CDR1 SGHDT and CDR2 YYEEEE. The CDR3 spells CASSDGGGDYGYTF. CDR3 sequence (DNA): TGTGCCAGCAGCGATGGAGGGGGCGACTATGGCTACACCTTC.